Below, 16 T cell receptor beta chains from the same sample are listed, as sequenced in a study of OX40 agonist ivuxolimab in advanced cancers. Receptor amplification or capture employed the immunoSEQ multiplex PCR assay. TCRdb retrieved this table from immuneACCESS and kept in-frame rearrangements only. Not all clones are present; in checked studies, unresolved V genes account for under half, and no reason is known for the remainder. This sample gives 60,000 to 80,000 clones in total; about nine tenths of them show up just once. Of the sample, roughly 8.2% is held by the ten largest clones. The source was CD4+ or CD8+ T cells sorted from blood, collected in a trial of the OX40 agonist ivuxolimab. The receptor source for this set is an adult with an advanced solid tumor such as melanoma, head and neck, liver or kidney cancer.

The chain uses TRBV19 and TRBJ1-5; D is unresolved. The V end lost 7 bases, the J end lost 5 bases, and 12 bases lay between the germline ends. From germline, CDR1 is LNHDA and CDR2 SQIVND (reference sequence). The CDR3 contains 13 residues. This chain's CDR3 is CASTLPPHQPQHF. In nucleotides, the CDR3 is TGTGCCAGTACCCTCCCGCCGCATCAGCCCCAGCATTTT.

V and J are TRBV10-3 and TRBJ2-7, with D possibly being TRBD2 (6 bases). Germline V gene data show CDR1 as ENHRY and CDR2 as SYGVKD. Trimming took 0 bases from V and 4 from J, leaving 16 bases between them. This CDR3 comprises 16 residues. CDR3 DNA sequence: TGTGCCATCAGTGAGTCGACCGGTCGAGGGAGGTACGAGCAGTACTTC. Translation: CAISESTGRGRYEQYF.

This clone was seen just once. This chain connects TRBV11-2 to TRBJ2-2; no clear D. The germline gives CDR1 SGHAT, CDR2 FQNNGV. The V gene lost 5 bases and the J gene lost 4 bases, with 11 bases spanning the gap. CDR3 size: 14 residues. For the CDR3, the DNA is TGTGCCAGCAGCCGAACCACAATCACCGGGGAGCTGTTTTTT. Amino acid sequence: CASSRTTITGELFF.

The V and J genes are TRBV6-5 and TRBJ2-6; D uncertain. The CDR3 sequence is 16 residues long. V was pared by 0 bases and J by 2 bases, with 8 bases between. The germline V gene encodes CDR1 MNHEY and CDR2 SVGAGI. CDR3 nucleotides: TGTGCCAGCAGTTACTCAATAGGGACTGGGGCCAACGTCCTGACTTTC. Translated: CASSYSIGTGANVLTF.

The chain has TRBV30 and TRBJ1-2, with 10 bases fitting TRBD1. Germline CDR1 GTSNPN, CDR2 SVGIG (reference sequence). The CDR3 totals 14 residues. V lost 1 base to trimming and J lost 7 bases; unmatched junction nucleotides: 6. The CDR3 here is CAWSAGTGVAGYTF. CDR3 nucleotides: TGTGCCTGGAGTGCCGGGACAGGGGTGGCTGGCTACACCTTC.

This clone was picked up one time. The V gene is TRBV6-1, the J gene TRBJ1-2, with D uncertain. V was shortened by 4 bases and J by 11 bases, with 11 bases between the two germline ends. Germline-derived CDR1 and CDR2 are MNHNS and SASEGT. CDR3 length equals 11 residues. The CDR3 region is CASSVQTWYTF. The CDR3 bases are TGTGCCAGCAGTGTGCAGACTTGGTACACCTTC.

This clone occurred once. This chain joins TRBV5-4 and TRBJ2-7; D ambiguous. Germline V CDR1 and CDR2: SGHNT, YYREEE (reference sequence). The CDR3 spans 11 residues. The ends were cut back, 0 bases at V and 4 bases at J, with 2 bases in the middle. The chain's CDR3 is CASSLDYEQYF. In DNA form, the CDR3 reads TGTGCCAGCAGCTTGGATTACGAGCAGTACTTC.

V gene TRBV6-1 combines with J gene TRBJ1-6, with D unclear. CDR1 is MNHNS, CDR2 SASEGT, per germline. The CDR3 extends over 14 amino acids. Trimming removed 2 bases from V and 7 bases from J, with 9 bases in between. Written as DNA, the CDR3 is TGTGCCAGCAGTGAAACAGCGTGGAATTCACCCCTCCACTTT. Its protein is CASSETAWNSPLHF.

V gene TRBV7-2 combines with J gene TRBJ2-5; D is unresolved. With 2 bases removed from V and 1 base from J, the gap between germline ends came to 5 bases. The CDR3 contains 13 residues. Germline CDR1 reads SGHTA; CDR2 reads FQGNSA. In DNA form, the CDR3 reads TGTGCCAGCAGCTTACGGACCCAAGAGACCCAGTACTTC. Residues: CASSLRTQETQYF.

This clone was found a few times. This sequence joins TRBV28 and TRBJ1-5; D remains ambiguous. Germline CDR1 MDHEN, CDR2 SYDVKM. This CDR3 has 16 amino acids. Trimming cost V 4 bases and J 1 base, with 14 bases left between them. In DNA, the CDR3 is TGTGCCAGCAGTTCCCTCGCCGGTGCGAGCAATCAGCCCCAGCATTTT. This translates into CASSSLAGASNQPQHF.

V usage is TRBV7-2 and J usage is TRBJ2-7, with D possibly being TRBD1 or TRBD2 (6 bases each). The CDR3 spans 14 residues. V dropped 1 base and J dropped 3 bases, with 10 bases sitting between them. In germline, CDR1 is SGHTA, CDR2 FQGNSA. The CDR3 nucleotides read TGTGCCAGCAGCTTAGTTGGGGGGCTCTACGAGCAGTACTTC. Translating gives CASSLVGGLYEQYF. The variable domain in full, with the rest retrieved from reference TRBV7-2 and TRBJ2-7, is GAGVSQSPSNKVTEKGKDVELRCDPISGHTALYWYRQSLGQGLEFLIYFQGNSAPDKSGLPSDRFSAERTGGSVSTLTIQRTQQEDSAVYLCASSLVGGLYEQYFGPGTRLTVT.

The chain is built from TRBV5-8 and TRBJ1-6; maybe TRBD1 (5 bases). Germline V lookup: CDR1 SGHTS, CDR2 YDEGEE. The CDR3 has 14 residues. The ends were cut back, 0 bases at V and 14 bases at J, with 15 bases in the middle. The CDR3 loop is CASSLEDFDSTLHF. The CDR3 DNA follows: TGTGCCAGCAGCTTGGAGGACTTCGACAGCACCCTCCACTTT.

This chain uses TRBV5-1 with TRBJ2-7, with 8 nucleotides matching TRBD1. Germline loops: CDR1 SGHRS, CDR2 YFSETQ. The length of the CDR3 is 14 residues. V shed 2 bases, J shed 6 bases, and the junction held 7 bases outside the gene matches. CDR3 residues: CASSLRQGATEQYF. As DNA, the CDR3 is TGCGCCAGCAGCTTACGGCAGGGGGCGACCGAGCAGTACTTC.

This chain links TRBV2 with TRBJ1-6, with D tentatively TRBD1 (6 bases). Germline V gene lookup returns CDR1 SNHLY and CDR2 FYNNEI. This CDR3 has 16 amino acids. V was cut by 6 bases and J by 0 bases, with 12 bases left in between. Here the CDR3 DNA reads TGTGCCAGCAGCCCCAGGGGACCCTCCTATAATTCACCCCTCCACTTT. It translates to CASSPRGPSYNSPLHF.

This chain joins TRBV5-5 and TRBJ1-6, with no clear D. The CDR3 has 13 residues. The ends were cut back, 0 bases at V and 10 bases at J, with 8 bases in the middle. CDR1 SGHKS and CDR2 YYEKEE come from the germline V gene (reference sequence). The CDR3 DNA follows: TGTGCCAGCAGCTTGGCGGGTACATCACCCCTCCACTTT. It translates to CASSLAGTSPLHF.

The rearrangement joins TRBV28 to TRBJ1-5; D may be TRBD1 (5 bases). The CDR3 spans 15 residues. Germline V lookup: CDR1 MDHEN, CDR2 SYDVKM. Trimming removed 3 bases from V and 5 bases from J, with 14 bases in between. The CDR3 sequence: CASSFRDLRDQPQHF. In DNA form, the CDR3 reads TGTGCCAGCAGTTTCAGGGACCTGAGGGATCAGCCCCAGCATTTT.